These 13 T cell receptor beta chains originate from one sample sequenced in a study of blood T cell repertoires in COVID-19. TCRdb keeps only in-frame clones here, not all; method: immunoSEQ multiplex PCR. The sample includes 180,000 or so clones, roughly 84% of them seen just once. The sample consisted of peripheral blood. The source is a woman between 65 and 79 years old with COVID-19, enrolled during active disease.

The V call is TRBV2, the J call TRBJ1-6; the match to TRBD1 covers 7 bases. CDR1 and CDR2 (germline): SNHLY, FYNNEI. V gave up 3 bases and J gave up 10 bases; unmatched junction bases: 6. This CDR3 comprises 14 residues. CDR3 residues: CASSETGRRSPLHF. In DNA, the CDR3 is TGTGCCAGCAGTGAGACAGGGAGAAGATCACCCCTCCACTTT.

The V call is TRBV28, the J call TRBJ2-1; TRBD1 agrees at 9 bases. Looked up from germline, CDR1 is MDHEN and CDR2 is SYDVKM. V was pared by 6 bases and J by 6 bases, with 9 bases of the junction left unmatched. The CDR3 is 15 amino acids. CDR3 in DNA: TGTGCCAGCAGCGGACCGGGACAGGGACGCAATGAGCAGTTCTTC. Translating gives CASSGPGQGRNEQFF.

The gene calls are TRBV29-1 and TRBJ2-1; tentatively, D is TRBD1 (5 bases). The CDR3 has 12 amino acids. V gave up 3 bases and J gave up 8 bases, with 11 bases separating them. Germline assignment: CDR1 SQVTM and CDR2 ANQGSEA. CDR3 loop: CSVERQGYEQFF. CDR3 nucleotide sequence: TGCAGCGTTGAGAGGCAGGGCTATGAGCAGTTCTTC.

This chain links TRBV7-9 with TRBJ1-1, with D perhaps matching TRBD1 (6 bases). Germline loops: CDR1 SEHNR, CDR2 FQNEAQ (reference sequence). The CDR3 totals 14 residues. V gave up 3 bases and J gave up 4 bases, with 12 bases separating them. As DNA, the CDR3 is TGTGCCAGCAGCTTTGGGGGGGCTCTCACTGAAGCTTTCTTT. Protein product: CASSFGGALTEAFF.

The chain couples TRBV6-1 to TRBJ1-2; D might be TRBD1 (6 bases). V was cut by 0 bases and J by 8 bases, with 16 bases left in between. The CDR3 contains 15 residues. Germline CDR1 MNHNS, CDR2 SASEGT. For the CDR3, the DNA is TGTGCCAGCAGTGAAGCGGGGACAAAACTTCGAGGCTACACCTTC. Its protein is CASSEAGTKLRGYTF.

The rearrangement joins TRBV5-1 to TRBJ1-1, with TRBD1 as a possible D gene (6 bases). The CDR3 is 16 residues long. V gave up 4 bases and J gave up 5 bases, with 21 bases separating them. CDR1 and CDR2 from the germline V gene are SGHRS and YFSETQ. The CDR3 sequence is CASSRSSQGFATEAFF. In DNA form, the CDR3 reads TGCGCCAGCAGCCGCTCCTCACAGGGATTTGCGACTGAAGCTTTCTTT.

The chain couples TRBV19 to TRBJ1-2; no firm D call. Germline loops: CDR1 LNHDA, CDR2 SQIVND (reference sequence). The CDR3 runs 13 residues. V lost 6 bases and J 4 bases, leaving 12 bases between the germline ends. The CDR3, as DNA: TGTGCCAGTAGATTAAACGGAGCCTATGGCTACACCTTC. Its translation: CASRLNGAYGYTF.

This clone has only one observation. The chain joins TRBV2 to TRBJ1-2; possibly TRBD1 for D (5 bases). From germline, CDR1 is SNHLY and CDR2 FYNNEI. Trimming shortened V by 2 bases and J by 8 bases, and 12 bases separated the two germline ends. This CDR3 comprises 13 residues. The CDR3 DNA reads TGTGCCAGCAGTGAACGGGGGTTAGCAGGCTACACCTTC. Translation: CASSERGLAGYTF.

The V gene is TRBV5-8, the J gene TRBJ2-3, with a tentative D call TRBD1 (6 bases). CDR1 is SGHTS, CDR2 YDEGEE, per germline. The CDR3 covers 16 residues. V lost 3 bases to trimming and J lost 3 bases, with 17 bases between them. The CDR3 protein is CASSSAHRVLTDTQYF. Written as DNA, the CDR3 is TGTGCCAGCAGCTCGGCTCACAGGGTCTTAACAGATACGCAGTATTTT. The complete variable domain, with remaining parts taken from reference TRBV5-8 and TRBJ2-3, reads EAGVTQSPTHLIKTRGQQATLRCSPISGHTSVYWYQQALGLGLQFLLWYDEGEERNRGNFPPRFSGRQFPNYSSELNVNALELEDSALYLCASSSAHRVLTDTQYFGPGTRLTVL.

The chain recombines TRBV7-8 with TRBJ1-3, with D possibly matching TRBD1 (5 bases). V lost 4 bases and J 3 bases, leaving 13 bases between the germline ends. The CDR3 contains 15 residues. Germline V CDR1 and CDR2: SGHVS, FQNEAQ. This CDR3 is CASSSGLPNGNTIYF. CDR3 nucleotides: TGTGCCAGCAGCTCAGGGCTTCCAAATGGAAACACCATATATTTT.

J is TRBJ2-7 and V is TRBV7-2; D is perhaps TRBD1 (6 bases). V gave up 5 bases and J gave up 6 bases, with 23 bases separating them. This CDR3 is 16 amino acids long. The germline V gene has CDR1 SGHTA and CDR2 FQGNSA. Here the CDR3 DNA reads TGTGCCAGCAGCCAAGATCTCGTGACCAGGGGCGGCGAGCAGTACGTC. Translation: CASSQDLVTRGGEQYV.

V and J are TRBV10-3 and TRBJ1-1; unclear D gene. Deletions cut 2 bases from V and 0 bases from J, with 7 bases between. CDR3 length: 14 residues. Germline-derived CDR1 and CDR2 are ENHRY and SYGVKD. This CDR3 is CAISETGLNTEAFF. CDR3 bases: TGTGCCATCAGTGAGACGGGATTGAACACTGAAGCTTTCTTT.

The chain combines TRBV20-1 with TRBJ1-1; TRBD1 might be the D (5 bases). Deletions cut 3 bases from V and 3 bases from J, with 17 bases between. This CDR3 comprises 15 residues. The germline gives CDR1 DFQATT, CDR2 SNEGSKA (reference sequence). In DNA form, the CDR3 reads TGCAGTGCTAGTATGGGGCAGGGCTTCTACACTGAAGCTTTCTTT. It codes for CSASMGQGFYTEAFF.